The entry below gives a single T cell receptor beta chain sequence along with its context. The data originate from a study of cytomegalovirus exposure and HLA in healthy donors. The PCR ran on 60 Vbeta and 13 Jbeta primers. Method: immunoSEQ multiplex PCR; TCRdb's copy keeps in-frame clones and lacks some. The data hold about 130,000 clones, with roughly four fifths observed a single time. The clonotype originates from a male donor in good health and CMV-seropositive. The sample consisted of PBMCs.

The CDR3, as DNA: TGTGCCAGCAGTTTTAGCGGGAAAGGGACCCAGTACTTC. Amino acid sequence: CASSFSGKGTQYF. The chain joins TRBV7-2 to TRBJ2-5, with 8 bases that match TRBD2. Germline V gene sequence: CDR1 SGHTA, CDR2 FQGNSA. V lost 6 bases to trimming and J lost 7 bases; unmatched junction nucleotides: 7. The CDR3 consists of 13 residues.